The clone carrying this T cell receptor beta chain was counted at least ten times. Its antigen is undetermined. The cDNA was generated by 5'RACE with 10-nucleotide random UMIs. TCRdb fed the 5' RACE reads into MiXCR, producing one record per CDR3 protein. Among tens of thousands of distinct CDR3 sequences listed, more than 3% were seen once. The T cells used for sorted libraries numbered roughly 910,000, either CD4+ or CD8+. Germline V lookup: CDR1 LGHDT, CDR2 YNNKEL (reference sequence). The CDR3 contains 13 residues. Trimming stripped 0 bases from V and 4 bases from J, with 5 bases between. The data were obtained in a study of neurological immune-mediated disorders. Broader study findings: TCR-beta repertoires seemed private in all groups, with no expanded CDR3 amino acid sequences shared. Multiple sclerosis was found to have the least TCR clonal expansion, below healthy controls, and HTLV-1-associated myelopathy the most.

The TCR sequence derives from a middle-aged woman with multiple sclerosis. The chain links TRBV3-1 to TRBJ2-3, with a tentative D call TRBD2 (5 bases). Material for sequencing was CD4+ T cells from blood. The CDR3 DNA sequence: TGTGCCAGCAGCCAAGAACTAGCAGATACGCAGTATTTT. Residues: CASSQELADTQYF.